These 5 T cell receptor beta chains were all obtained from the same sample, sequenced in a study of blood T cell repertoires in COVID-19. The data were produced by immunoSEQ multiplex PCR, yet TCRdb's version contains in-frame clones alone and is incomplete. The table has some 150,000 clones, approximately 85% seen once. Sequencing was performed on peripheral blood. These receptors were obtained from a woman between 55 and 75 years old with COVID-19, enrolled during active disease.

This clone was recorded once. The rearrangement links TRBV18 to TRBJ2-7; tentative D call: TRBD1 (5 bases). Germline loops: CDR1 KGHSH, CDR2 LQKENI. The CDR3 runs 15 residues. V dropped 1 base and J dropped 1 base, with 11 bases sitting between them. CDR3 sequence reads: CASSPQAGRSYEQYF. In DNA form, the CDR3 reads TGTGCCAGCTCACCACAGGCAGGGCGGTCCTACGAGCAGTACTTC. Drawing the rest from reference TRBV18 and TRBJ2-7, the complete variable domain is NAGVMQNPRHLVRRRGQEARLRCSPMKGHSHVYWYRQLPEEGLKFMVYLQKENIIDESGMPKERFSAEFPKEGPSILRIQQVVRGDSAAYFCASSPQAGRSYEQYFGPGTRLTVT.

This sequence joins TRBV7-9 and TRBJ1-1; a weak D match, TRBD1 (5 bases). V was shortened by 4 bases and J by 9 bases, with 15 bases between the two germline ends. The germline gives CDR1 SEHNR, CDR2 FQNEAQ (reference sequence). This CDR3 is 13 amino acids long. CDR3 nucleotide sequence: TGTGCCAGCAGCTCAACGATGGGGGGTCAAGCTTTCTTT. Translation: CASSSTMGGQAFF.

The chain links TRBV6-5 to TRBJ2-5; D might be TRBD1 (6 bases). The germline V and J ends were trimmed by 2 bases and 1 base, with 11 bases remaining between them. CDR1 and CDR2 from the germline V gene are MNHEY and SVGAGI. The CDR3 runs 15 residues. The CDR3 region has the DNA TGTGCCAGCAGTTACGGTGGGGGCCTCCAAGAGACCCAGTACTTC. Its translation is CASSYGGGLQETQYF.

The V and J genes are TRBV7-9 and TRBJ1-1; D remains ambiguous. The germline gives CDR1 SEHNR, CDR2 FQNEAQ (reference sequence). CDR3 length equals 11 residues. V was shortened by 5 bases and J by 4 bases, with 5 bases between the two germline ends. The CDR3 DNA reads TGTGCCAGCAGCCGAGGCACTGAAGCTTTCTTT. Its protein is CASSRGTEAFF.

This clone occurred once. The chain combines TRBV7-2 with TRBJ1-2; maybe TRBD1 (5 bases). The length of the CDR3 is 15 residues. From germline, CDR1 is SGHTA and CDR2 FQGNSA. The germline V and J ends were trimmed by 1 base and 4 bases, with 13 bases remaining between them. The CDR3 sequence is CASSLDYSGIYGYTF. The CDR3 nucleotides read TGTGCCAGCAGCTTAGATTACTCAGGGATCTATGGCTACACCTTC.